A selection of T cell receptor beta chains follows, all from one sample in a study of spatial heterogeneity in lung cancer. TCRdb re-called the 5' RACE reads through MiXCR, storing one row per CDR3 protein. Altogether some 110,000 distinct CDR3 sequences are present, 12% being singletons, with the ten largest covering roughly 15%. The sample consisted of PBMCs, taken at follow-up. The receptors were sampled from a male donor with early-stage non-small cell lung cancer. Each CDR3 is given with its conserved first and last residue. A D gene is named only where the DNA matches it firmly. Clone size appears in some rows only: once, few, many, or a class for an expanded clone.

TRBJ2-2 | many | TRBD1 | TRBV29-1 | CSVRTGPTGELFF | TGCAGCGTTAGGACAGGGCCCACCGGGGAGCTGTTTTTT
TRBJ2-3 | few | . | TRBV27 | CASSFVGTFTDTQYF | TGTGCCAGCAGTTTCGTGGGGACCTTCACAGATACGCAGTATTTT
TRBJ2-7 | many | . | TRBV20-1 | CSAREDPAHEQYF | TGCAGTGCTAGAGAGGACCCGGCGCACGAGCAGTACTTC
TRBJ2-5 | few | . | TRBV20-1 | CSAPWAQERETQYF | TGCAGTGCTCCTTGGGCGCAGGAACGTGAGACCCAGTACTTC
TRBJ2-1 | many | TRBD2 | TRBV4-3 | CASSQGLAVAGGYNEQFF | TGCGCCAGCAGCCAAGGCCTTGCGGTAGCGGGGGGGTACAATGAGCAGTTCTTC
TRBJ2-5 | few | . | TRBV5-5 | CASSPGHLEETQYF | TGTGCCAGCAGCCCGGGACACCTGGAAGAGACCCAGTACTTC
TRBJ1-4 | many | . | TRBV11-2 | CASSLDVGRAGEKLFF | TGTGCCAGCAGCTTAGACGTTGGCAGGGCCGGTGAAAAACTGTTTTTT
TRBJ2-7 | . | . | TRBV7-2 | CASSWDGGEQYF | TGTGCCAGCAGCTGGGATGGGGGCGAGCAGTACTTC
TRBJ2-7 | few | . | TRBV20-1 | CSASTRSYEQYF | TGCAGTGCTAGCACGCGGAGCTACGAGCAGTACTTC
TRBJ1-2 | many | . | TRBV5-1 | CASSLRVVERGYGYTF | TGCGCCAGCAGCTTGAGGGTCGTTGAGAGGGGCTATGGCTACACCTTC
TRBJ2-7 | few | TRBD1 | TRBV7-9 | CASRQPGQRYYEQYF | TGTGCCAGCAGACAGCCGGGACAGCGATACTACGAGCAGTACTTC
TRBJ2-1 | . | TRBD2 | TRBV18 | CASSPPGLASSYNEQFF | TGTGCCAGCTCACCGCCGGGACTAGCGAGCTCCTACAATGAGCAGTTCTTC
TRBJ1-2 | many | . | TRBV4-3 | CASSQELSGTHGYTF | TGCGCCAGCAGCCAAGAACTGTCAGGGACGCATGGCTACACCTTC
TRBJ2-7 | many | . | TRBV29-1 | CSARTFSGNGAYEQYF | TGCAGCGCCAGAACATTCTCAGGGAATGGGGCCTACGAGCAGTACTTC
TRBJ1-1 | many | TRBD1 | TRBV4-1 | CASSPNRDRGNTEAFF | TGCGCCAGCAGCCCAAACCGGGACAGGGGGAACACTGAAGCTTTCTTT
TRBJ1-3 | few | . | TRBV10-2 | CASLGNTIYF | TGCGCCAGCCTTGGAAACACCATATATTTT
TRBJ2-5 | . | TRBD2 | TRBV5-4 | CASSNAPGLAGGETQYF | TGTGCCAGCAGCAACGCACCGGGACTAGCGGGGGGAGAGACCCAGTACTTC
TRBJ2-5 | few | . | TRBV27 | CASSLSNMGLASKTQYF | TGTGCCAGCAGTTTATCGAACATGGGGCTAGCGTCGAAGACCCAGTACTTC
TRBJ2-2 | . | TRBD1 | TRBV5-1 | CASKGQGVTGELFF | TGCGCCAGCAAGGGACAGGGGGTCACCGGGGAGCTGTTTTTT
TRBJ2-1 | . | TRBD2 | TRBV18 | CASSPRSGTTTYNEQFF | TGTGCCAGCTCACCCCGTTCCGGGACTACTACCTACAATGAGCAGTTCTTC
TRBJ1-3 | few | . | TRBV18 | CASSPPTSSGNTIYF | TGTGCCAGCTCACCGCCAACCAGCTCTGGAAACACCATATATTTT
TRBJ1-5 | few | . | TRBV7-2 | CASSLEGRSGNQPQHF | TGTGCCAGCAGCTTAGAGGGAAGGAGCGGCAATCAGCCCCAGCATTTT
TRBJ2-2 | many | . | TRBV29-1 | CSVGEAIGELFF | TGCAGCGTTGGGGAGGCCATCGGGGAGCTGTTTTTT
TRBJ1-2 | . | . | TRBV5-6 | CASSLAPAENYGYTF | TGTGCCAGCAGCTTGGCCCCGGCGGAGAACTATGGCTACACCTTC
TRBJ2-1 | . | TRBD1 | TRBV20-1 | CSASRQGKVYNEQFF | TGCAGTGCCAGTCGACAGGGTAAAGTCTACAATGAGCAGTTCTTC
TRBJ2-3 | . | TRBD1 | TRBV7-2 | CASRVQGSSTDTQYF | TGTGCCAGCAGGGTACAGGGGTCTTCCACAGATACGCAGTATTTT